This TCR beta chain is from a study of early T cells in non-severe SARS-CoV-2 infection. This clonotype was seen ten or more times. The ends were cut back, 3 bases at V and 2 bases at J, with 16 bases in the middle. The length of the CDR3 is 15 residues. The germline V gene encodes CDR1 DFQATT and CDR2 SNEGSKA (reference sequence). One entry per CDR3 protein results from TCRdb running MiXCR on the 5' RACE reads. The sample holds tens of thousands of distinct CDR3 sequences, around an eighth seen once. Sample: whole blood. V is TRBV20-1 and J is TRBJ1-1, with D perhaps TRBD1 (6 bases). The sequence derives from an adult who was a healthcare worker with PCR-confirmed SARS-CoV-2 infection or an uninfected control (not recorded which). The CDR3 is CSARTDGGRNTEAFF. CDR3 sequence (DNA): TGCAGTGCTAGGACCGATGGGGGCCGTAACACTGAAGCTTTCTTT.